Listed below are T cell receptor beta chains from one sample, sequenced in a study of T cell clusters in autoimmune cytopenias. TCRdb reprocessed the multiplex PCR reads, with one entry per CDR3 protein and no DNA. This sample's table has fewer than 4,500 distinct CDR3 sequences. Source material: peripheral blood. The receptors stem from a human donor with an autoimmune cytopenia or autoimmune hepatitis (not recorded which). Each CDR3 is given with its conserved first and last residue. The order of the fields is clone size, CDR3 length, J gene, V gene, CDR3 protein. Rows give clone size only sometimes, using once, few, many, or a class for an expanded clone.

abundance: medium-sized; len: 14; j_gene: TRBJ1-1; v_gene: TRBV11-1; CDR3aa: CASSLGRGDTEAFF
abundance: .; len: 13; j_gene: TRBJ1-2; v_gene: TRBV19; CDR3aa: CASSRDRAPGYTF
abundance: .; len: 18; j_gene: TRBJ2-2; v_gene: TRBV7-9; CDR3aa: CASRQTGLAGGITGELFF
abundance: medium-sized; len: 14; j_gene: TRBJ2-7; v_gene: TRBV19; CDR3aa: CASSKTSGNYEQYF
abundance: medium-sized; len: 16; j_gene: TRBJ1-2; v_gene: TRBV6-6; CDR3aa: CASSYGTAPRGYGYTF
abundance: .; len: 15; j_gene: TRBJ2-1; v_gene: TRBV7-2; CDR3aa: CASSSYRYNYNEQFF
abundance: medium-sized; len: 14; j_gene: TRBJ1-2; v_gene: TRBV11-1; CDR3aa: CASSWTGGDYGYTF
abundance: medium-sized; len: 13; j_gene: TRBJ1-1; v_gene: TRBV7-6; CDR3aa: CASSLGRVTEAFF
abundance: medium-sized; len: 12; j_gene: TRBJ1-5; v_gene: TRBV6-5; CDR3aa: CASSPGRGPQHF
abundance: .; len: 14; j_gene: TRBJ2-7; v_gene: TRBV7-9; CDR3aa: CASSLLAGEYEQYF
abundance: medium-sized; len: 15; j_gene: TRBJ1-6; v_gene: TRBV6-5; CDR3aa: CASSYSRQPNSPLHF
abundance: medium-sized; len: 14; j_gene: TRBJ2-3; v_gene: TRBV7-9; CDR3aa: CASSFIRGADTQYF
abundance: .; len: 15; j_gene: TRBJ2-3; v_gene: TRBV7-2; CDR3aa: CASSTGLSFTDTQYF
abundance: .; len: 14; j_gene: TRBJ1-2; v_gene: TRBV6-1; CDR3aa: CASTLRGAYYGYTF
abundance: medium-sized; len: 17; j_gene: TRBJ2-5; v_gene: TRBV12-3/TRBV12-4; CDR3aa: CASSLTGLAGGGETQYF
abundance: medium-sized; len: 16; j_gene: TRBJ2-1; v_gene: TRBV7-9; CDR3aa: CASSWQGARSYNEQFF
abundance: .; len: 13; j_gene: TRBJ1-2; v_gene: TRBV5-1; CDR3aa: CASSLTGDYGYTF
abundance: medium-sized; len: 12; j_gene: TRBJ2-2; v_gene: TRBV7-6; CDR3aa: CASSSRGGELFF
abundance: .; len: 14; j_gene: TRBJ1-1; v_gene: TRBV14; CDR3aa: CASSQLGPHTEAFF
abundance: medium-sized; len: 14; j_gene: TRBJ2-7; v_gene: TRBV24-1; CDR3aa: CATSLKREAYEQYF